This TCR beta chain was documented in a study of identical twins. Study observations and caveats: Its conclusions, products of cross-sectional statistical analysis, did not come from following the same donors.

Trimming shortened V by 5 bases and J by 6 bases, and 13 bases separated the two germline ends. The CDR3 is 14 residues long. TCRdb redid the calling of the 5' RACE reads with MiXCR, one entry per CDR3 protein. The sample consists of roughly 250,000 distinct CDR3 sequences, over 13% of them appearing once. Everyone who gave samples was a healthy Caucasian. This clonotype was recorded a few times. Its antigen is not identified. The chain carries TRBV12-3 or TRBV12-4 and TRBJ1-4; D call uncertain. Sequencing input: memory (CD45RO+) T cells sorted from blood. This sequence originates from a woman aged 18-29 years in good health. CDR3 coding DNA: TGTGCCAGCAGTATCAGCCTCCTCTATGAAAAACTGTTTTTT. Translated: CASSISLLYEKLFF.